The rows below give T cell receptor beta chains drawn from one sample of a study of immune reconstitution after stem cell transplant in scleroderma. Each CDR3 protein is one row after TCRdb ran MiXCR on the RT-PCR reads. The table records 3,000 to 4,000 distinct CDR3 sequences, approximately 6% of them present only once. Specimen collection occurred before or after autologous hematopoietic stem cell transplantation (not recorded which). The origin of the receptors is a female donor with systemic sclerosis. The CDR3 runs from the conserved cysteine through the conserved F or W. A D gene is named only where the DNA matches it firmly. Where a row states a size, it is once, few, many or the class of an expanded clone; other rows omit it.

clone size: few
V gene: TRBV7-6
J gene: TRBJ2-5
D gene: -
CDR3 protein: CASSPPPSETQYF
CDR3 DNA: TGTGCCAGCAGCCCGCCCCCCTCAGAGACCCAGTACTTC

clone size: medium-sized
V gene: TRBV7-6
J gene: TRBJ1-2
D gene: TRBD1
CDR3 protein: CASSYDRDGGYGYTF
CDR3 DNA: TGTGCCAGCAGTTACGACAGGGATGGTGGCTATGGCTACACCTTC

clone size: medium-sized
V gene: TRBV12-3/TRBV12-4
J gene: TRBJ2-7
D gene: TRBD2
CDR3 protein: CASSLLAGAYEQYF
CDR3 DNA: TGTGCCAGCAGTTTACTAGCGGGGGCCTACGAGCAGTACTTC

clone size: medium-sized
V gene: TRBV10-3
J gene: TRBJ1-1
D gene: -
CDR3 protein: CAIRYQGEKNTEAFF
CDR3 DNA: TGTGCCATCAGGTACCAGGGCGAGAAGAACACTGAAGCTTTCTTT

clone size: medium-sized
V gene: TRBV18
J gene: TRBJ2-5
D gene: -
CDR3 protein: CASSPNPGETQYF
CDR3 DNA: TGTGCCAGCTCACCAAACCCCGGGGAGACCCAGTACTTC

clone size: medium-sized
V gene: TRBV29-1
J gene: TRBJ2-1
D gene: TRBD1
CDR3 protein: CSVAHRGRGNEQFF
CDR3 DNA: TGCAGCGTTGCCCACAGGGGGCGGGGCAATGAGCAGTTCTTC

clone size: -
V gene: TRBV20-1
J gene: TRBJ2-1
D gene: -
CDR3 protein: CSARERAGLYEQFF
CDR3 DNA: TGCAGTGCTAGAGAGAGAGCCGGGTTATATGAGCAGTTCTTC

clone size: medium-sized
V gene: TRBV6-5
J gene: TRBJ2-5
D gene: TRBD2
CDR3 protein: CASSFRGGQETQYF
CDR3 DNA: TGTGCCAGCAGTTTTCGGGGGGGCCAAGAGACCCAGTACTTC

clone size: medium-sized
V gene: TRBV7-9
J gene: TRBJ2-1
D gene: TRBD1
CDR3 protein: CASSTDRGTGPF
CDR3 DNA: TGTGCCAGCAGTACGGACCGCGGGACAGGGCCGTTC

clone size: medium-sized
V gene: TRBV13
J gene: TRBJ2-5
D gene: -
CDR3 protein: CASSLISSSETQYF
CDR3 DNA: TGTGCCAGCAGCTTAATCTCTTCCTCGGAGACCCAGTACTTC

clone size: few
V gene: TRBV7-8
J gene: TRBJ1-1
D gene: -
CDR3 protein: CASSLFWVNTEAFF
CDR3 DNA: TGTGCCAGCAGCTTATTCTGGGTGAACACTGAAGCTTTCTTT

clone size: few
V gene: TRBV20-1
J gene: TRBJ2-7
D gene: -
CDR3 protein: CSARDSWVLYEQYF
CDR3 DNA: TGCAGTGCTAGAGATTCGTGGGTTCTGTACGAGCAGTACTTC

clone size: medium-sized
V gene: TRBV5-1
J gene: TRBJ2-1
D gene: -
CDR3 protein: CASSPEGRYNEQFF
CDR3 DNA: TGCGCCAGCAGCCCGGAGGGGAGATACAATGAGCAGTTCTTC

clone size: medium-sized
V gene: TRBV6-5
J gene: TRBJ2-7
D gene: -
CDR3 protein: CASSYDLWSYEQYF
CDR3 DNA: TGTGCCAGCAGTTACGACCTGTGGTCCTACGAGCAGTACTTC

clone size: medium-sized
V gene: TRBV20-1
J gene: TRBJ1-4
D gene: -
CDR3 protein: CSANRQPNEKLFF
CDR3 DNA: TGCAGTGCAAATAGACAACCAAATGAAAAACTGTTTTTT

clone size: medium-sized
V gene: TRBV6-2/TRBV6-3
J gene: TRBJ2-3
D gene: -
CDR3 protein: CASRNTGSSTDTQYF
CDR3 DNA: TGTGCCAGCAGGAACACCGGGTCGAGCACAGATACGCAGTATTTT

clone size: many
V gene: TRBV5-1
J gene: TRBJ2-1
D gene: -
CDR3 protein: CASSLGVGNEQFF
CDR3 DNA: TGCGCCAGCAGCTTGGGGGTCGGGAATGAGCAGTTCTTC

clone size: medium-sized
V gene: TRBV12-3/TRBV12-4
J gene: TRBJ2-7
D gene: TRBD1
CDR3 protein: CASSSGTGLNEQYF
CDR3 DNA: TGTGCCAGCAGTTCCGGGACAGGCCTGAACGAGCAGTACTTC

clone size: few
V gene: TRBV3-2
J gene: TRBJ2-1
D gene: -
CDR3 protein: CASNQDGDTLCNEQFF
CDR3 DNA: TGTGCCAGCAACCAAGATGGGGACACTCTTTGCAATGAGCAGTTCTTC

clone size: medium-sized
V gene: TRBV27
J gene: TRBJ2-7
D gene: -
CDR3 protein: CASSISVPAYEQYF
CDR3 DNA: TGTGCCAGCAGTATTAGCGTTCCCGCCTACGAGCAGTACTTC

clone size: medium-sized
V gene: TRBV28
J gene: TRBJ1-5
D gene: -
CDR3 protein: CASKEGNQPQHF
CDR3 DNA: TGTGCCAGCAAGGAGGGGAATCAGCCCCAGCATTTT

clone size: medium-sized
V gene: TRBV7-6
J gene: TRBJ2-1
D gene: TRBD1
CDR3 protein: CASSLGTGFDNEQFF
CDR3 DNA: TGTGCCAGCAGCTTAGGGACAGGGTTCGACAATGAGCAGTTCTTC

clone size: many
V gene: TRBV5-1
J gene: TRBJ2-1
D gene: -
CDR3 protein: CASSLGAGTSYNEQFF
CDR3 DNA: TGCGCCAGCAGCTTGGGGGCCGGGACCTCCTACAATGAGCAGTTCTTC

clone size: many
V gene: TRBV7-9
J gene: TRBJ2-7
D gene: TRBD1
CDR3 protein: CASRDRDYEQYF
CDR3 DNA: TGTGCCAGCCGGGACAGAGACTACGAGCAGTACTTC

clone size: many
V gene: TRBV19
J gene: TRBJ1-5
D gene: -
CDR3 protein: CASRRHENQPQHF
CDR3 DNA: TGTGCCAGTAGAAGACACGAAAATCAGCCCCAGCATTTT

clone size: medium-sized
V gene: TRBV15
J gene: TRBJ2-1
D gene: TRBD2
CDR3 protein: CATSRTSTSYNEQFF
CDR3 DNA: TGTGCCACCAGCAGGACTAGCACCTCCTACAATGAGCAGTTCTTC

clone size: medium-sized
V gene: TRBV19
J gene: TRBJ1-1
D gene: -
CDR3 protein: CASTNRASAEAFF
CDR3 DNA: TGTGCCAGCACGAACAGGGCGAGCGCTGAAGCTTTCTTT

clone size: medium-sized
V gene: TRBV20-1
J gene: TRBJ2-5
D gene: TRBD1
CDR3 protein: CSALNRGDKETQYF
CDR3 DNA: TGCAGTGCCCTTAACAGGGGCGACAAAGAGACCCAGTACTTC

clone size: medium-sized
V gene: TRBV5-1
J gene: TRBJ1-1
D gene: -
CDR3 protein: CASSLDRADTEAFF
CDR3 DNA: TGCGCCAGCAGCTTGGACAGGGCGGACACTGAAGCTTTCTTT

clone size: medium-sized
V gene: TRBV7-2
J gene: TRBJ2-5
D gene: -
CDR3 protein: CASSPNRVTETQYF
CDR3 DNA: TGTGCCAGCAGCCCGAACAGGGTAACAGAGACCCAGTACTTC

clone size: medium-sized
V gene: TRBV4-2
J gene: TRBJ1-5
D gene: -
CDR3 protein: CASSQDSPQTGFNQPQHF
CDR3 DNA: TGTGCCAGCAGCCAAGATTCCCCCCAGACAGGATTTAATCAGCCCCAGCATTTT

clone size: medium-sized
V gene: TRBV5-1
J gene: TRBJ2-6
D gene: -
CDR3 protein: CASSLESGFAGANVLTF
CDR3 DNA: TGCGCCAGCAGCTTGGAGTCAGGGTTCGCTGGGGCCAACGTCCTGACTTTC

clone size: many
V gene: TRBV5-6
J gene: TRBJ2-5
D gene: -
CDR3 protein: CASSLVSSQETQYF
CDR3 DNA: TGTGCCAGCAGCTTGGTTAGCTCCCAAGAGACCCAGTACTTC

clone size: medium-sized
V gene: TRBV6-1
J gene: TRBJ1-4
D gene: -
CDR3 protein: CASRTGPAAGGKLFF
CDR3 DNA: TGTGCCAGCAGGACAGGACCCGCAGCCGGAGGAAAACTGTTTTTT

clone size: many
V gene: TRBV7-6
J gene: TRBJ1-6
D gene: TRBD1
CDR3 protein: CASSPGTGGTNSPLHF
CDR3 DNA: TGTGCCAGCAGCCCCGGGACAGGAGGAACTAATTCACCCCTCCACTTT

clone size: medium-sized
V gene: TRBV29-1
J gene: TRBJ2-1
D gene: -
CDR3 protein: CSARGEGDEQFF
CDR3 DNA: TGCAGCGCCCGGGGTGAGGGAGATGAGCAGTTCTTC

clone size: few
V gene: TRBV12-3/TRBV12-4
J gene: TRBJ1-6
D gene: -
CDR3 protein: CASSYGQKDSPLHF
CDR3 DNA: TGTGCCAGCAGCTATGGACAGAAGGATTCACCCCTCCACTTT

clone size: medium-sized
V gene: TRBV20-1
J gene: TRBJ1-5
D gene: TRBD1
CDR3 protein: CSASWDRGLLNQPQHF
CDR3 DNA: TGCAGTGCTAGTTGGGACAGGGGCCTACTCAATCAGCCCCAGCATTTT

clone size: medium-sized
V gene: TRBV20-1
J gene: TRBJ1-1
D gene: TRBD1
CDR3 protein: CSARDVAQGGITEAFF
CDR3 DNA: TGCAGTGCTAGAGATGTCGCACAGGGGGGTATCACTGAAGCTTTCTTT

clone size: few
V gene: TRBV6-2/TRBV6-3
J gene: TRBJ1-5
D gene: TRBD1
CDR3 protein: CASSYAGTGLPQHF
CDR3 DNA: TGTGCCAGCAGTTACGCCGGGACAGGCTTGCCCCAGCATTTT

clone size: medium-sized
V gene: TRBV7-9
J gene: TRBJ2-7
D gene: TRBD1
CDR3 protein: CASSLPGGAGLVSYEQYF
CDR3 DNA: TGTGCCAGCAGCTTACCAGGGGGCGCGGGGTTGGTGTCCTACGAGCAGTACTTC

clone size: -
V gene: TRBV5-1
J gene: TRBJ2-1
D gene: -
CDR3 protein: CASSLGDSYNEQFF
CDR3 DNA: TGCGCCAGCAGCTTGGGAGACAGTTACAATGAGCAGTTCTTC

clone size: medium-sized
V gene: TRBV20-1
J gene: TRBJ1-4
D gene: TRBD1
CDR3 protein: CSAREQGVVEKLFF
CDR3 DNA: TGCAGTGCTAGAGAACAGGGGGTCGTTGAAAAACTGTTTTTT

clone size: many
V gene: TRBV7-2
J gene: TRBJ2-2
D gene: TRBD2
CDR3 protein: CASSLLASGTGELFF
CDR3 DNA: TGTGCCAGCAGCTTATTGGCTAGCGGGACCGGGGAGCTGTTTTTT

clone size: -
V gene: TRBV7-7
J gene: TRBJ2-3
D gene: -
CDR3 protein: CASSSNPGSTQYF
CDR3 DNA: TGTGCCAGCAGCTCAAATCCAGGGAGTACGCAGTATTTT

clone size: many
V gene: TRBV9
J gene: TRBJ2-3
D gene: -
CDR3 protein: CASSVWTASTDTQYF
CDR3 DNA: TGTGCCAGCAGCGTATGGACGGCTAGCACAGATACGCAGTATTTT

clone size: medium-sized
V gene: TRBV11-2
J gene: TRBJ1-3
D gene: -
CDR3 protein: CASSSSSNGFPGNTIYF
CDR3 DNA: TGTGCCAGCAGCTCCTCTAGTAATGGCTTCCCTGGAAACACCATATATTTT

clone size: many
V gene: TRBV5-5
J gene: TRBJ2-5
D gene: -
CDR3 protein: CASSSQETQYF
CDR3 DNA: TGTGCCAGCAGCTCCCAAGAGACCCAGTACTTC

clone size: medium-sized
V gene: TRBV15
J gene: TRBJ2-1
D gene: TRBD1
CDR3 protein: CATSPPGGTGYNEQFF
CDR3 DNA: TGTGCCACCAGTCCCCCTGGGGGGACAGGGTACAATGAGCAGTTCTTC

clone size: medium-sized
V gene: TRBV5-1
J gene: TRBJ1-6
D gene: -
CDR3 protein: CASSLAGVNSPLHF
CDR3 DNA: TGCGCCAGCAGCTTGGCCGGTGTGAATTCACCCCTCCACTTT

clone size: medium-sized
V gene: TRBV3-1
J gene: TRBJ2-1
D gene: -
CDR3 protein: CASSQGLGISYNEQFF
CDR3 DNA: TGTGCCAGCAGCCAAGGCCTGGGAATTTCCTACAATGAGCAGTTCTTC

clone size: medium-sized
V gene: TRBV29-1
J gene: TRBJ2-3
D gene: -
CDR3 protein: CSVVQLQITDTQYF
CDR3 DNA: TGCAGCGTCGTCCAGTTACAAATCACAGATACGCAGTATTTT

clone size: medium-sized
V gene: TRBV7-9
J gene: TRBJ2-5
D gene: TRBD1
CDR3 protein: CASSAPGQHLAQYF
CDR3 DNA: TGTGCCAGCAGCGCACCGGGACAGCACTTGGCCCAGTACTTC